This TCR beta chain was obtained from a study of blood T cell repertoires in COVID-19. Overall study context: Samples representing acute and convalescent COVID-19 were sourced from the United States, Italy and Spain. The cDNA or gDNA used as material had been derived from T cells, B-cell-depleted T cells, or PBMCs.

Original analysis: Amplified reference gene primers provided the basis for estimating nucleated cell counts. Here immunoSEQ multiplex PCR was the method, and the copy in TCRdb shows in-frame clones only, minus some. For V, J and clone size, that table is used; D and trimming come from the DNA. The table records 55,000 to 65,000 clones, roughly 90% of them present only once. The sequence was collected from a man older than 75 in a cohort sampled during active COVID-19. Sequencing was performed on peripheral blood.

CDR3 nucleotides: TGTGCCAGCAGCTTAGCTGGGCGTAACACCATATATTTT. Its protein is CASSLAGRNTIYF. The chain links TRBV7-2 to TRBJ1-3; no reliable D call. This CDR3 has 13 amino acids. CDR1 SGHTA and CDR2 FQGNSA come from the germline V gene. V lost 0 bases and J 7 bases, leaving 7 bases between the germline ends.